The table lists the clone carrying this T cell receptor (beta chain) with many counts. Its antigen is still unknown. The cDNA came from 5'RACE with 10-nucleotide random UMIs. TCRdb itself ran the 5' RACE reads through MiXCR, one entry per CDR3 protein. The sample lists nearly 45,000 distinct CDR3 sequences; about 12% were seen once. This sample is part of a study of neurological immune-mediated disorders. Whole-study results and caveats: Whereas HTLV-1-associated myelopathy showed the most TCR clonal expansion, multiple sclerosis showed the least, with levels below those of healthy controls. None of the CDR3 amino acid sequences of expanded clones were shared across subjects, and this suggested private repertoires in all groups.

The V end was cut by 0 bases, the J end by 3 bases, with 7 bases between. The germline gives CDR1 SGHTA, CDR2 FQGTGA. The CDR3 has 14 residues. The sequence came from a female donor in good health. The chain uses TRBV7-3 and TRBJ2-3; TRBD2 might be the D (6 bases). Sequencing used PBMCs. The DNA for the CDR3 is TGTGCCAGCAGCTTAACCGGACTAACAGATACGCAGTATTTT. It encodes CASSLTGLTDTQYF. Supplemented by reference TRBV7-3 and TRBJ2-3, the full variable domain reads GAGVSQTPSNKVTEKGKYVELRCDPISGHTALYWYRQSLGQGPEFLIYFQGTGAADDSGLPNDRFFAVRPEGSVSTLKIQRTERGDSAVYLCASSLTGLTDTQYFGPGTRLTVL.